The 29 T cell receptor beta chains presented below share a single source sample, sequenced in a study of response to subunit inactivated influenza vaccine. TCRdb recomputed calls from the RT-PCR reads with MiXCR, one row per CDR3 protein. The sample lists about 530,000 distinct CDR3 sequences, over 10% occurring once. The sample here was PBMCs from blood, taken about 40 days after vaccination. These receptors all come from a man aged 50 to 60 who received an inactivated influenza vaccine.

This chain links TRBV20-1 with TRBJ2-5; 14 bases are a match to TRBD2. The CDR3 loop spans 20 amino acids. The V gene end was trimmed by 0 bases and the J gene end by 0 bases; junction bases not matched to a gene: 12. The V gene's germline CDR1 is DFQATT and CDR2 SNEGSKA (reference sequence). This CDR3 reads CSARDEGRGLAGVHQETQYF. The CDR3 region has the DNA TGCAGTGCTAGAGACGAAGGGAGGGGACTAGCGGGAGTTCACCAAGAGACCCAGTACTTC.

In this sample, this clonotype turned up a few times. Here the CDR3 reads CATSDGGQGWEKLFF. DNA of the CDR3: TGTGCCACCAGTGACGGGGGACAGGGCTGGGAAAAACTGTTTTTT. The V gene is TRBV24-1, the J gene TRBJ1-4, with 9 bases fitting TRBD1. CDR1 is KGHDR, CDR2 SFDVKD, per germline. J lost 8 bases, V lost 4 bases, and 7 bases had no gene match. CDR3 size: 15 residues.

The V call is TRBV5-1, the J call TRBJ2-2; 8 bases line up with TRBD1. Germline loops: CDR1 SGHRS, CDR2 YFSETQ. The CDR3 contains 15 residues. V gave up 2 bases and J gave up 7 bases; unmatched junction bases: 7. The DNA for the CDR3 is TGCGCCAGCAGCTTCGAGACAGGGGCGGTCGGGGAGCTGTTTTTT. This sequence encodes CASSFETGAVGELFF.

There are many counts of this clonotype. The J gene is TRBJ2-1, the V gene TRBV27; perhaps TRBD2 as D (6 bases). CDR1 is MNHEY, CDR2 SMNVEV, per germline (reference sequence). This CDR3 has 12 amino acids. Deletions cut 0 bases from V and 9 bases from J, with 6 bases between. The CDR3 here is CASSLSRGEQFF. The CDR3 nucleotides read TGTGCCAGCAGTTTATCGCGGGGTGAGCAGTTCTTC.

The rearrangement links TRBV25-1 to TRBJ2-1; TRBD2 is a possible D gene (5 bases). V lost 5 bases, J lost 4 bases, and 15 bases lay in between. The CDR3 spans 15 residues. CDR1 and CDR2 from the germline V gene are MGHDK and SYGVNS. The CDR3 loop reads CASSPRTGVYNEQFF. In DNA form, the CDR3 reads TGTGCCAGCAGTCCAAGAACCGGGGTATACAATGAGCAGTTCTTC.

The gene calls are TRBV12-3 or TRBV12-4 and TRBJ1-3; a possible D gene is TRBD1 (5 bases). The CDR3 is 15 residues long. V was cut by 6 bases and J by 0 bases, with 12 bases left in between. The CDR3 sequence: CASSSTVISGNTIYF. The CDR3 DNA is TGTGCCAGCAGCTCGACAGTGATCTCTGGAAACACCATATATTTT.

There are a few counts of this clonotype. The chain couples TRBV7-8 to TRBJ2-7; 10 positions match TRBD1. The ends lost 6 bases at V and 3 bases at J; junction bases unmatched: 11. Germline V gene lookup returns CDR1 SGHVS and CDR2 FQNEAQ. This CDR3 has 16 residues. The CDR3 protein is CASSLMTGGAIYEQYF. CDR3 coding DNA: TGTGCCAGCAGTCTTATGACAGGGGGCGCGATCTACGAGCAGTACTTC.

The gene calls are TRBV29-1 and TRBJ2-5; a weak D match, TRBD1 (5 bases). Germline assignment: CDR1 SQVTM and CDR2 ANQGSEA. The ends were cut back, 8 bases at V and 0 bases at J, with 10 bases in the middle. The CDR3 covers 12 residues. As DNA, the CDR3 is TGCAGCATCCCGACAGACCAAGAGACCCAGTACTTC. Encoded protein: CSIPTDQETQYF.

The CDR3 is CSVDRVPYNEQFF. The CDR3 DNA follows: TGCAGCGTTGATAGGGTCCCCTACAATGAGCAGTTCTTC. The J gene is TRBJ2-1, the V gene TRBV29-1; D gene uncertain. The germline V gene has CDR1 SQVTM and CDR2 ANQGSEA. CDR3 size: 13 residues. V was trimmed by 3 bases and J by 2 bases, leaving 8 bases between them.

This clonotype was observed a few times. The chain combines TRBV30 with TRBJ2-3, with D hard to call. Trimming cost V 3 bases and J 2 bases, with 3 bases left between them. CDR1 and CDR2 from the germline V gene are GTSNPN and SVGIG (reference sequence). The CDR3 consists of 11 residues. The CDR3 loop reads CAWSSTDTQYF. CDR3 coding DNA: TGTGCCTGGAGCTCCACAGATACGCAGTATTTT.

The rearrangement uses TRBV4-3 and TRBJ1-3, with D unresolved. CDR3 length equals 14 residues. The germline gives CDR1 LGHNA, CDR2 YSLEER. V gave up 0 bases and J gave up 4 bases, with 7 bases separating them. The CDR3 nucleotides read TGCGCCAGCAGCCAAGAGCTCTCGGGAAACACCATATATTTT. This encodes CASSQELSGNTIYF.

This clonotype was recorded many times. V gene TRBV3-1 combines with J gene TRBJ1-6; D may be TRBD1 (6 bases). Looked up from germline, CDR1 is LGHDT and CDR2 is YNNKEL (reference sequence). The CDR3 consists of 18 residues. V was pared by 3 bases and J by 0 bases, with 15 bases between. The CDR3 here is CASSHGGHISSYNSPLHF. In DNA, the CDR3 is TGTGCCAGCAGCCACGGGGGGCACATCAGCTCCTATAATTCACCCCTCCACTTT.

This clonotype has just a few counts. The V and J genes are TRBV15 and TRBJ2-7, with a possible D match to TRBD2 (5 bases). Trimming took 0 bases from V and 5 from J, leaving 14 bases between them. The CDR3 contains 15 residues. The V gene's germline CDR1 is LNHNV and CDR2 YYDKDF (reference sequence). The CDR3 is CATSRDLSGFNEQYF. The CDR3 DNA is TGTGCCACCAGCAGAGATCTTTCGGGATTCAACGAGCAGTACTTC.

In its sample, this clonotype was seen many times. The chain joins TRBV12-3 or TRBV12-4 to TRBJ1-2; 7 bases are a match to TRBD1. The V gene end was trimmed by 4 bases and the J gene end by 3 bases; junction bases not matched to a gene: 2. The CDR3 runs 13 residues. CDR3: CASSSGTDYGYTF. CDR3 nucleotides: TGTGCCAGCAGTTCCGGGACAGACTATGGCTACACCTTC.

The table lists this clonotype with a few counts. V and J are TRBV20-1 and TRBJ1-2; perhaps TRBD1 as D (5 bases). Germline values: CDR1 DFQATT, CDR2 SNEGSKA (reference sequence). The CDR3 contains 12 residues. Trimming removed 3 bases from V and 10 bases from J, with 15 bases in between. The CDR3 is CSASQGPTDYTF. CDR3 in DNA: TGCAGTGCTAGCCAGGGCCCCACTGACTACACCTTC.

The chain couples TRBV29-1 to TRBJ1-2, with 7 bases matching TRBD1. The length of the CDR3 is 13 residues. Per germline, CDR1 SQVTM and CDR2 ANQGSEA. V dropped 7 bases and J dropped 2; count of bases not matched to a gene: 7. CDR3 DNA: TGCAGCGGAGGGGACAGCCAAAACTATGGCTACACCTTC. Protein product: CSGGDSQNYGYTF.

The V and J genes are TRBV7-2 and TRBJ2-5; no firm D call. Trimming pared 1 base from V and 1 base from J, leaving 10 bases between. Germline V gives CDR1 SGHTA, CDR2 FQGNSA. CDR3 length equals 15 residues. DNA of the CDR3: TGTGCCAGCAGCTTAGTATCGGACCGCCAAGAGACCCAGTACTTC. This encodes CASSLVSDRQETQYF.

This clonotype was picked up a small number of times. CDR3 sequence (DNA): TGTGCCAGCAGTAGGGCCGGGACTAGCGTTAACAATGAGCAGTTCTTC. Its protein product is CASSRAGTSVNNEQFF. The chain is built from TRBV28 and TRBJ2-1; 10 bases are a match to TRBD2. Per germline, CDR1 MDHEN and CDR2 SYDVKM. The CDR3 has 16 residues. Trimming at V came to 5 bases and at J to 5 bases, leaving 9 bases not matched to a gene. The variable domain in full, with the rest retrieved from reference TRBV28 and TRBJ2-1, is DVKVTQSSRYLVKRTGEKVFLECVQDMDHENMFWYRQDPGLGLRLIYFSYDVKMKEKGDIPEGYSVSREKKERFSLILESASTNQTSMYLCASSRAGTSVNNEQFFGPGTRLTVL.

A few counts support this clonotype. The V and J genes are TRBV2 and TRBJ1-1; unclear D gene. The germline gives CDR1 SNHLY, CDR2 FYNNEI. This CDR3 region has 14 residues. V was trimmed by 4 bases and J by 3 bases, leaving 12 bases between them. CDR3 sequence reads: CASSVVGSDTEAFF. CDR3 DNA sequence: TGTGCCAGCAGTGTAGTAGGGTCTGACACTGAAGCTTTCTTT.

This clonotype was seen a few times. This chain connects TRBV7-2 to TRBJ2-3, with 11 bases aligning to TRBD2. The J segment lost 2 bases and the V segment lost 5 bases, leaving 6 bases of the junction unmatched. The CDR3 runs 16 residues. Germline V gene data show CDR1 as SGHTA and CDR2 as FQGNSA. CDR3: CASSPRTSGHTDTQYF. Written as DNA, the CDR3 is TGTGCCAGCAGCCCACGGACTAGCGGGCACACAGATACGCAGTATTTT. Together with reference TRBV7-2 and TRBJ2-3, the CDR3 gives the full variable domain: GAGVSQSPSNKVTEKGKDVELRCDPISGHTALYWYRQSLGQGLEFLIYFQGNSAPDKSGLPSDRFSAERTGGSVSTLTIQRTQQEDSAVYLCASSPRTSGHTDTQYFGPGTRLTVL.

This clonotype was seen only a few times. This chain joins TRBV21-1 and TRBJ2-7; the table's D call of TRBD1 was not tested on the DNA. TRBV21-1 is shown as a pseudogene. The CDR3 runs to 14 residues. CDR3 sequence reads: CASSKKQGPGEQYF. The CDR3 bases are TGTGCCAGCAGCAAAAAACAGGGTCCGGGGGAGCAGTACTTC.

The V and J genes are TRBV10-3 and TRBJ2-7; 12 bases align to TRBD2. Germline V gene lookup returns CDR1 ENHRY and CDR2 SYGVKD. The CDR3 extends over 16 amino acids. The junction had 4 bases not matched to a gene; V was cut back by 0 bases and J by 4 bases. The CDR3, as DNA: TGTGCCATCAGTGAGTCGCTGACTAGCGGGAGTTACGAGCAGTACTTC. This encodes CAISESLTSGSYEQYF.

This clonotype was counted only a few times. The chain joins TRBV29-1 to TRBJ2-1; tentatively, D is TRBD1 (5 bases). The CDR3 sequence is 13 residues long. Germline V gene sequence: CDR1 SQVTM, CDR2 ANQGSEA. Trimming cost V 3 bases and J 6 bases, with 12 bases left between them. In DNA form, the CDR3 reads TGCAGCGTTGATGCAGGGAAGGCCAATGAGCAGTTCTTC. This codes for CSVDAGKANEQFF.

The chain has TRBV7-3 and TRBJ2-1; 7 nucleotides agree with TRBD2. With 1 base clipped from V and 6 bases from J, the junction kept 3 bases outside the gene matches. The CDR3 is 14 residues long. The germline V gene has CDR1 SGHTA and CDR2 FQGTGA. The CDR3 DNA reads TGTGCCAGCAGCTTAATGGGGACTATCAATGAGCAGTTCTTC. Amino acids: CASSLMGTINEQFF.

This clonotype came up a few times. The chain carries TRBV10-3 and TRBJ1-3; D might be TRBD1 (6 bases). Trimming shortened V by 8 bases and J by 1 base, and 12 bases separated the two germline ends. Germline assignment: CDR1 ENHRY and CDR2 SYGVKD. This CDR3 spans 14 amino acids. CDR3 residues: CAIQDRQSGNTIYF. DNA of the CDR3: TGTGCCATCCAGGACAGACAATCTGGAAACACCATATATTTT.

This clonotype has only a few counts. The V and J genes are TRBV15 and TRBJ2-5, with 9 bases aligning to TRBD1. Germline CDR1 and CDR2: LNHNV and YYDKDF (reference sequence). CDR3 length: 15 residues. J lost 5 bases, V lost 5 bases, and 9 bases had no gene match. The chain's CDR3 is CATSAGQGNLETQYF. CDR3 coding DNA: TGTGCCACCAGCGCCGGACAGGGGAATTTGGAGACCCAGTACTTC.

This clonotype was seen only a few times. The rearrangement joins TRBV7-8 to TRBJ2-3; D may be TRBD2 (7 bases). The CDR3 contains 20 residues. The V end was cut by 0 bases, the J end by 3 bases, with 25 bases between. CDR1 is SGHVS and CDR2 is FQNEAQ in the germline V gene. CDR3 residues: CASSLAMGASGAKRTDTQYF. The CDR3 bases are TGTGCCAGCAGCTTAGCCATGGGGGCTAGCGGAGCTAAGCGGACAGATACGCAGTATTTT. Supplemented by reference TRBV7-8 and TRBJ2-3, the full variable domain reads GAGVSQSPRYKVAKRGQDVALRCDPISGHVSLFWYQQALGQGPEFLTYFQNEAQLDKSGLPSDRFFAERPEGSVSTLKIQRTQQEDSAVYLCASSLAMGASGAKRTDTQYFGPGTRLTVL.

The J gene is TRBJ2-3, the V gene TRBV29-1; D is unclear. The germline CDR1 and CDR2 sequences are SQVTM and ANQGSEA. V shed 3 bases and J shed 2 bases, with 6 bases lying between them. The CDR3 consists of 12 residues. The CDR3 spells CSVEIYTDTQYF. CDR3 DNA sequence: TGCAGCGTTGAGATTTACACAGATACGCAGTATTTT.

This clonotype was observed a handful of times. The chain carries TRBV4-1 and TRBJ1-1, with a tentative D call TRBD1 (5 bases). CDR1 and CDR2 (germline): MGHRA, YSYEKL. The CDR3 is 16 amino acids. The V end was cut by 4 bases, the J end by 9 bases, with 24 bases between. CDR3 sequence (DNA): TGCGCCAGCAGCCGAGAAGGGATTAGGGGAGAGGCTCAAGCTTTCTTT. Protein: CASSREGIRGEAQAFF.